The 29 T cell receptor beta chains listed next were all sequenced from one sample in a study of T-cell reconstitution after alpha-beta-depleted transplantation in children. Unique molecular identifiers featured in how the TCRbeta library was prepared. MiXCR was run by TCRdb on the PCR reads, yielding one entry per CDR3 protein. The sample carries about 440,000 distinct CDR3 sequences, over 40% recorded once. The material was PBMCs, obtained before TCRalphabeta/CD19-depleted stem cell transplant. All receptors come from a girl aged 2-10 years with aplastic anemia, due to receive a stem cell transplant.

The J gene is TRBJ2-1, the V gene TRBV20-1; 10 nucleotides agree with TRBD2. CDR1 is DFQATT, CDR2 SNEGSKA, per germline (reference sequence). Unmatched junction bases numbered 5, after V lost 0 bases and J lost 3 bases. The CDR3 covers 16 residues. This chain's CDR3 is CSAREQREGLYNEQFF. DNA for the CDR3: TGCAGTGCTAGAGAACAGCGGGAGGGTCTCTACAATGAGCAGTTCTTC.

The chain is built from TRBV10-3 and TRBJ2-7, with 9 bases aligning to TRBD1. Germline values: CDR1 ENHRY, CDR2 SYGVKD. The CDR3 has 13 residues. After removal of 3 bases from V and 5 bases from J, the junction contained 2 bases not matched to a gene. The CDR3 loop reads CAISDRTGDEQYF. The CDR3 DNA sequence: TGTGCCATCAGTGACCGGACAGGGGACGAGCAGTACTTC.

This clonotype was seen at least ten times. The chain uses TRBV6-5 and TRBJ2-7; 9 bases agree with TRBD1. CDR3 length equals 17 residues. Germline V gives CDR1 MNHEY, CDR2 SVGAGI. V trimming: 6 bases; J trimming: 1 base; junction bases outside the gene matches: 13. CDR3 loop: CASRTKSGTGTSYEQYF. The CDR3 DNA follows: TGTGCCAGCAGGACCAAATCCGGGACAGGGACTTCCTACGAGCAGTACTTC.

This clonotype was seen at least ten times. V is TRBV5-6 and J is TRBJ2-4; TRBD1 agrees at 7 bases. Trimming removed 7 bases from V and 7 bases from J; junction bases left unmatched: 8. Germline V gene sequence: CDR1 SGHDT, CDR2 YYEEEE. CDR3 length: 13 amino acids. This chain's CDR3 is CASRATGINIQYF. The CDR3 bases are TGTGCCAGCCGAGCGACAGGGATCAACATTCAGTACTTC.

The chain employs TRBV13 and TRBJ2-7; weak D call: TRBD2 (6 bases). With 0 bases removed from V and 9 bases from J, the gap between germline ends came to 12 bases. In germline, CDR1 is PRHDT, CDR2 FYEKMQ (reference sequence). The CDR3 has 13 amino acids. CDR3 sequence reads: CASSLGKAGTQYF. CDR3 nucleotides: TGTGCCAGCAGCTTAGGAAAAGCGGGCACGCAGTACTTC.

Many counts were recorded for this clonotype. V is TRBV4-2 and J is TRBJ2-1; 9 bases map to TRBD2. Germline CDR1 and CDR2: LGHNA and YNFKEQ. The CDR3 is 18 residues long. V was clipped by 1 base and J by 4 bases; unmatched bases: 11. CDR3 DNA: TGTGCCAGCAGCCAAGGTCAGGCTAGCGGGATCTTTTACAATGAGCAGTTCTTC. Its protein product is CASSQGQASGIFYNEQFF.

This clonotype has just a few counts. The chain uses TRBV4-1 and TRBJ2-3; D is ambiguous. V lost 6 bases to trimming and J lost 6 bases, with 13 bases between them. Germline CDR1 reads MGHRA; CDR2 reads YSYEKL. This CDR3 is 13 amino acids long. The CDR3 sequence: CASSRAKRDTQYF. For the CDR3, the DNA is TGCGCCAGCAGTCGAGCCAAGAGGGATACGCAGTATTTT.

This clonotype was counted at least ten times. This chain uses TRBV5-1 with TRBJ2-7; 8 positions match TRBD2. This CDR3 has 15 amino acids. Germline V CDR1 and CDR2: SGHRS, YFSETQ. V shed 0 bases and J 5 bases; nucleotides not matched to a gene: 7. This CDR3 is CASSLEASGPDEQYF. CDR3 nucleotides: TGCGCCAGCAGCTTGGAGGCTAGCGGGCCTGACGAGCAGTACTTC.

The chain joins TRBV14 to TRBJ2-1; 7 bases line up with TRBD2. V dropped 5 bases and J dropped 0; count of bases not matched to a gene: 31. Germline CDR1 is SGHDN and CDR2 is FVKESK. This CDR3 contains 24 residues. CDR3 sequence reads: CASSENLGLAETYFQYSSYNEQFF. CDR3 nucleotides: TGTGCCAGCAGCGAAAATCTCGGCCTAGCGGAGACTTATTTCCAGTACAGCTCCTACAATGAGCAGTTCTTC. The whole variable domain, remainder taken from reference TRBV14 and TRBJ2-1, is EAGVTQFPSHSVIEKGQTVTLRCDPISGHDNLYWYRRVMGKEIKFLLHFVKESKQDESGMPNNRFLAERTGGTYSTLKVQPAELEDSGVYFCASSENLGLAETYFQYSSYNEQFFGPGTRLTVL.

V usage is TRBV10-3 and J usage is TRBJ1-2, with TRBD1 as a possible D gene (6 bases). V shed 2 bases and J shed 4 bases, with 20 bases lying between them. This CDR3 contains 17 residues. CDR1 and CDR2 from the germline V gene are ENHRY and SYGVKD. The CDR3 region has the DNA TGTGCCATCAGTGAGGTGTGGACAGCCTCCTCGGGCTATGGCTACACCTTC. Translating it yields CAISEVWTASSGYGYTF.

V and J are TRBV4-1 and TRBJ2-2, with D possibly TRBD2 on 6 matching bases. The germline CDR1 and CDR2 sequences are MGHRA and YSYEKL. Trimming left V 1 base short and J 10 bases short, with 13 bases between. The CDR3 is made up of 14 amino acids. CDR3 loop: CASSQAGDVSELFF. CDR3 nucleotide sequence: TGCGCCAGCAGCCAAGCGGGGGACGTATCGGAGCTGTTTTTT.

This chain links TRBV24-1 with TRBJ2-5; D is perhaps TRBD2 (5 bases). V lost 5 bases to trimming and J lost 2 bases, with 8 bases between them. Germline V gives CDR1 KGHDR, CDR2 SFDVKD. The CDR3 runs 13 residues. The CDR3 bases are TGTGCCACCAGTGGACGGGAACAAGAGACCCAGTACTTC. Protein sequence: CATSGREQETQYF.

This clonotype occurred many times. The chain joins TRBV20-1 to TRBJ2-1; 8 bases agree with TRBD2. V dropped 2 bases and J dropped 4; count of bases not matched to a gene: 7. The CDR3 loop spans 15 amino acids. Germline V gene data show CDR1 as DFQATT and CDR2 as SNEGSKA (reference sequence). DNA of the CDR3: TGCAGTGCTAGAACGGGAGGGCCATTGTACAATGAGCAGTTCTTC. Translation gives CSARTGGPLYNEQFF.

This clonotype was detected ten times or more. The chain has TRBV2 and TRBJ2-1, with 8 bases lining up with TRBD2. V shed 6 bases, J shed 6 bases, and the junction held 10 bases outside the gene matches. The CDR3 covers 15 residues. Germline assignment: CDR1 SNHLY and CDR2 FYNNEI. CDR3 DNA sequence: TGTGCCAGCAGACACGGACTAGCTAGAGGCAATGAGCAGTTCTTC. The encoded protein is CASRHGLARGNEQFF.

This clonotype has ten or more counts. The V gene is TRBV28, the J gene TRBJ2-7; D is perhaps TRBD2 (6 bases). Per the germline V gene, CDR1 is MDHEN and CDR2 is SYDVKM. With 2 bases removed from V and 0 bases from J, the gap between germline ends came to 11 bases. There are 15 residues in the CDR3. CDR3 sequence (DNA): TGTGCCAGCAGTTTAGGACTAATCAGCTCCTACGAGCAGTACTTC. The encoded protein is CASSLGLISSYEQYF.

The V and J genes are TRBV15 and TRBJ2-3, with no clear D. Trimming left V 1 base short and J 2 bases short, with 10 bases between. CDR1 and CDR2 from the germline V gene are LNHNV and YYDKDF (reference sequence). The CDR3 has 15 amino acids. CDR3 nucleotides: TGTGCCACCAGCAGAGGGTTTGACAACACAGATACGCAGTATTTT. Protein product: CATSRGFDNTDTQYF. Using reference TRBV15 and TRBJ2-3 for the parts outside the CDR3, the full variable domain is DAMVIQNPRYQVTQFGKPVTLSCSQTLNHNVMYWYQQKSSQAPKLLFHYYDKDFNNEADTPDNFQSRRPNTSFCFLDIRSPGLGDTAMYLCATSRGFDNTDTQYFGPGTRLTVL.

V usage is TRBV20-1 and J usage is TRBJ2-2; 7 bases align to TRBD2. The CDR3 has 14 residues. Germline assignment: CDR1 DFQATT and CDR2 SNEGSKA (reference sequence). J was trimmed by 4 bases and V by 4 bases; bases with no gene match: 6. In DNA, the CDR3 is TGCAGTGCTACCGTCGCGGGAGCCACCGGGGAGCTGTTTTTT. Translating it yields CSATVAGATGELFF.

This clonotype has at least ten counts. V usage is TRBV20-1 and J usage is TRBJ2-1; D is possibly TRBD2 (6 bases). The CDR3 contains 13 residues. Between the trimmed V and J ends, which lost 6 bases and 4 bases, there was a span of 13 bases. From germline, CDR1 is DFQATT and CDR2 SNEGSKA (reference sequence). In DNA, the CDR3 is TGCAGTGCCCGTCGGGCGGGATACAATGAGCAGTTCTTC. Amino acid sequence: CSARRAGYNEQFF.

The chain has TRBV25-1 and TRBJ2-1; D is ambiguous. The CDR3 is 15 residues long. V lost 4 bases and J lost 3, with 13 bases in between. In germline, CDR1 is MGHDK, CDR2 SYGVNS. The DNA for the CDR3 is TGTGCCAGCAGTGGGGTGGGCTCTTTCTACAATGAGCAGTTCTTC. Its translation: CASSGVGSFYNEQFF.

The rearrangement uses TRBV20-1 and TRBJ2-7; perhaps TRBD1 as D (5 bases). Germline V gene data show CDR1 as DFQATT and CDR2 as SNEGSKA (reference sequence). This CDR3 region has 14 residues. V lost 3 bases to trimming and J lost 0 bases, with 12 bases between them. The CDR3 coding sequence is TGCAGTGCTAGGATCCCCGACAGCTCCTACGAGCAGTACTTC. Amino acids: CSARIPDSSYEQYF.

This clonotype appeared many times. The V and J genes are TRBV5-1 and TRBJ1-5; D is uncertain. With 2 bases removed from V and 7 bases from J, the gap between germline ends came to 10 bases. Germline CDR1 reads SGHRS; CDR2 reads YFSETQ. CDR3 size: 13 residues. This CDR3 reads CASSLAVDQPQHF. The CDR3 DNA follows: TGCGCCAGCAGCTTAGCCGTCGACCAGCCCCAGCATTTT.

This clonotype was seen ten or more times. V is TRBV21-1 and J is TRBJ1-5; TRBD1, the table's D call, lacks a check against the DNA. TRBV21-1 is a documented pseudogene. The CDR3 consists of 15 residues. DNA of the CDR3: TGTGCCAGCAGCAAAGTCGGGGGCAGCAATCAGCCCCAGCATTTT. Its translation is CASSKVGGSNQPQHF.

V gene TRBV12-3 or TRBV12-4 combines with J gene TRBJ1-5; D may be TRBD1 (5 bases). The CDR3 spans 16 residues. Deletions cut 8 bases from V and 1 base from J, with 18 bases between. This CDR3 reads CASQFMGGGSNQPQHF. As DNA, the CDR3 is TGTGCCAGCCAGTTTATGGGGGGGGGAAGCAATCAGCCCCAGCATTTT.

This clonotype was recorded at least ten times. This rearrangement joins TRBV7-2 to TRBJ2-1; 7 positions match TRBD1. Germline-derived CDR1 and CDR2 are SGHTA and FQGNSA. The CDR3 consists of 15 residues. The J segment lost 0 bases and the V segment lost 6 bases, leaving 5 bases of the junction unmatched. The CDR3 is CASSLQGSSYNEQFF. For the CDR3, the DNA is TGTGCCAGCAGTTTACAGGGGAGCTCCTACAATGAGCAGTTCTTC.

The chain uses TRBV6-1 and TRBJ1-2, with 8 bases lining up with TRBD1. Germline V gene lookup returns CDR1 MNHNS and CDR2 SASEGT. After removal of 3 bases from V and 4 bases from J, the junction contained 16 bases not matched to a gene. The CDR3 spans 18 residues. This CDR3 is CASSDGRGLIKKSYGYTF. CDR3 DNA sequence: TGTGCCAGCAGTGATGGCAGGGGGCTAATCAAGAAAAGCTATGGCTACACCTTC.

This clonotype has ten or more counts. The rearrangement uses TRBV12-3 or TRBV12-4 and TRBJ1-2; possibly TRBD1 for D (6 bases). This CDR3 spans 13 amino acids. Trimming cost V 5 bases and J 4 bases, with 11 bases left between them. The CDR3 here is CASSLSGAYGYTF. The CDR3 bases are TGTGCCAGCAGTCTCTCAGGGGCCTATGGCTACACCTTC.

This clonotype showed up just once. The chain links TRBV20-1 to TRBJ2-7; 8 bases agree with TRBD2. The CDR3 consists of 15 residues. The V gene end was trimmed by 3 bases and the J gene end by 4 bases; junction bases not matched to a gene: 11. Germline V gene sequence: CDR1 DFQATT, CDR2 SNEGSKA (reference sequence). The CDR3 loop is CSASERASGSYEQYF. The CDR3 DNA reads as TGCAGTGCTAGCGAAAGGGCTAGCGGGTCATACGAGCAGTACTTC.

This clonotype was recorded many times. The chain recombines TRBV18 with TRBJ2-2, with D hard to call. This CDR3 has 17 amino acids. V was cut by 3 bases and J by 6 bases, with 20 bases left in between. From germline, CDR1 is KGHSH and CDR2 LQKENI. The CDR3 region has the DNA TGTGCCAGCTCACCCGTCGCGGTGAAACTCCCGGCCGGGGAGCTGTTTTTT. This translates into CASSPVAVKLPAGELFF.

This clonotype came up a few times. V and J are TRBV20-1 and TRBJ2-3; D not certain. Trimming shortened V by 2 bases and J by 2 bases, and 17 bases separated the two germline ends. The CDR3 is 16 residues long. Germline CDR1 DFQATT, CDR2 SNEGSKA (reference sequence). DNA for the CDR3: TGCAGTGCTAGACTCCACAACGGCGGATACACAGATACGCAGTATTTT. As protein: CSARLHNGGYTDTQYF.